The clone carrying this T cell receptor beta chain is a singleton in its sample. The source of the sample is a study of shared clonotypes between healthy human individuals. This CDR3 is 12 amino acids long. Germline-derived CDR1 and CDR2 are MNHNY and SVGAGI (reference sequence). V lost 8 bases and J lost 8, with 12 bases in between. The assay was immunoSEQ multiplex PCR, and TCRdb's table has in-frame clones only and misses some. The data show approximately 470,000 clones, around 73% seen once. This sequence joins TRBV6-6 and TRBJ1-4; D unclear. This sequence was found in a woman aged 35 to 49 in good health. Some clones in this sample may be carry-over from other donors' samples. Material for sequencing was PBMCs. CDR3: CASGDPREKLFF. The CDR3 DNA is TGTGCCAGCGGAGACCCAAGGGAAAAACTGTTTTTT.